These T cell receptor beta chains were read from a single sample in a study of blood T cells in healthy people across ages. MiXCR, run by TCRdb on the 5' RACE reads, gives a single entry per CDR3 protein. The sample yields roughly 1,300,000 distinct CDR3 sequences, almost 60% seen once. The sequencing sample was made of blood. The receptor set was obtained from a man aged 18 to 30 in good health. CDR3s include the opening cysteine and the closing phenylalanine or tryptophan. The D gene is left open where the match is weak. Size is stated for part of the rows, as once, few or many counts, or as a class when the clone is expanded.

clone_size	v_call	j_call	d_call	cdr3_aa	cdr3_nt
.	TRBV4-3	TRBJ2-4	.	CASSQDFRAKNIQYF	TGCGCCAGCAGCCAAGATTTTCGGGCCAAAAACATTCAGTACTTC
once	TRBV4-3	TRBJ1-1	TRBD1	CASSQDWGQMVRDPEAFF	TGCGCCAGCAGCCAAGATTGGGGACAGATGGTCAGAGACCCTGAAGCTTTCTTT
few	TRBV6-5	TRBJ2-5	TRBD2	CASSYDGLAGVRETQYF	TGTGCCAGCAGTTACGACGGACTAGCGGGAGTACGAGAGACCCAGTACTTC
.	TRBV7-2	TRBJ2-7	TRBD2	CASSPPGLPGYEQYF	TGTGCCAGCAGCCCCCCGGGACTACCTGGTTACGAGCAGTACTTC
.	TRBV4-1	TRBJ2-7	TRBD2	CASSQDFALGLAVYEQYF	TGCGCCAGCAGCCAAGATTTCGCCCTGGGACTAGCAGTTTACGAGCAGTACTTC
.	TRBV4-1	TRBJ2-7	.	CASSPDGGTYEQYF	TGCGCCAGCAGCCCGGACGGGGGAACCTACGAGCAGTACTTC
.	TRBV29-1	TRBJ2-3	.	CSVWTREQYF	TGCAGCGTGTGGACTCGGGAGCAGTATTTT
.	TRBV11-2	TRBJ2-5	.	CASSLDLPSETQYF	TGTGCCAGCAGCTTAGATCTTCCGTCAGAGACCCAGTACTTC
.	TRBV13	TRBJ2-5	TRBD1	CASSGTGYSETQYF	TGTGCCAGCAGCGGGACAGGGTATTCGGAGACCCAGTACTTC
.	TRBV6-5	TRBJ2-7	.	CASSYSNSVSYEQYF	TGTGCCAGCAGTTACTCGAATAGCGTCTCCTACGAGCAGTACTTC
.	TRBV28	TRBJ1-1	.	CATHPTLKNTEAFF	TGTGCCACCCATCCGACCTTGAAGAACACTGAAGCTTTCTTT
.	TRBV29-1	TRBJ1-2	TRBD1	CSVESGDRGYTF	TGCAGCGTCGAGTCCGGGGACAGGGGCTACACCTTC
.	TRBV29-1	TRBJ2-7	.	CSVRPVSSYEQNF	TGCAGCGTTCGGCCAGTTAGCTCCTACGAGCAGAACTTC
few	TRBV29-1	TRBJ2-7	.	CSVESAYEQYF	TGCAGCGTTGAGTCGGCCTACGAGCAGTACTTC
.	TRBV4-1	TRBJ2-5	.	CASRGAVEETQYF	TGCGCCAGCAGAGGGGCGGTTGAAGAGACCCAGTACTTC
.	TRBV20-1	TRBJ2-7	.	CSARAALRVPYEQYF	TGCAGTGCTAGAGCGGCCTTACGGGTCCCCTACGAGCAGTACTTC
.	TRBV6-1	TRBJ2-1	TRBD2	CASSGLAGGLGEQFF	TGTGCCAGCAGTGGTCTAGCGGGAGGGTTAGGCGAGCAGTTCTTC
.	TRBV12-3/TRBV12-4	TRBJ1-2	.	CACSFGTRGGYTF	TGTGCCTGCAGTTTTGGGACCCGAGGGGGCTACACCTTC
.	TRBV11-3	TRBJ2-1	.	CASSLDSRFNEQFF	TGTGCCAGCAGCTTAGATTCGCGGTTCAATGAGCAGTTCTTC
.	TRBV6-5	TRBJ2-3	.	CASSQLYGNTDTQYF	TGTGCCAGCAGCCAACTATACGGGAACACAGATACGCAGTATTTT
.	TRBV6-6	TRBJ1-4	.	CASSYRGWPEKLFF	TGTGCCAGCAGTTACAGGGGTTGGCCCGAAAAACTGTTTTTT
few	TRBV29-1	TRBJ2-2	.	CSVGTVSRTGELFF	TGCAGCGTTGGGACAGTATCACGCACCGGGGAGCTGTTTTTT
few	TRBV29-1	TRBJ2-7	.	CSVVFTDSYEQYF	TGCAGCGTTGTGTTCACAGACAGCTACGAGCAGTACTTC
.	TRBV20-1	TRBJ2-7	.	CSARGTANYEQYF	TGCAGTGCTAGAGGGACGGCAAACTACGAGCAGTACTTC
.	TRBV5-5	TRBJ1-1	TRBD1	CASSTTGSGTEAFF	TGTGCCAGCAGTACGACAGGGTCGGGCACTGAAGCTTTCTTT
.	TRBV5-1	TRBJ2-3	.	CASSYDRSTSTQYF	TGCGCCAGCAGCTACGACAGGTCCACATCTACGCAGTATTTT
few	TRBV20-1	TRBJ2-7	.	CSAKTGQIYEQYF	TGCAGTGCTAAAACAGGACAGATCTACGAGCAGTACTTC
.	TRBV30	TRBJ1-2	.	CAWSVRGNYGYTF	TGTGCCTGGAGTGTACGAGGAAACTATGGCTACACCTTC
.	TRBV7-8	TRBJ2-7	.	CASRTSHSYEQYF	TGTGCCAGCAGAACAAGCCACTCCTACGAGCAGTACTTC
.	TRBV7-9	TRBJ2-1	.	CASSLGTPYQGNEQFF	TGTGCCAGCAGCTTAGGGACTCCATATCAGGGCAATGAGCAGTTCTTC
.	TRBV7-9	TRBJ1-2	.	CASSELQGILGYTF	TGTGCCAGCAGCGAGCTACAGGGAATCCTTGGCTACACCTTC
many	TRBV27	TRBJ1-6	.	CASSSTSGPTALYNSPLHF	TGTGCCAGCAGTTCCACCTCTGGACCAACAGCATTATATAATTCACCCCTCCACTTT
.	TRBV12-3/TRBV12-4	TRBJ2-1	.	CASNVGTTYNEQFF	TGTGCCAGCAACGTAGGGACCACCTACAATGAGCAGTTCTTC
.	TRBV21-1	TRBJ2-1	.	CASSKPGRGQPSSYNEQFF	TGTGCCAGCAGCAAACCGGGACGGGGCCAGCCGAGCTCCTACAATGAGCAGTTCTTC
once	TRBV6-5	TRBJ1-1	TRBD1	CASRQTGYGANTEAFF	TGTGCCAGCAGGCAGACAGGGTACGGGGCGAACACTGAAGCTTTCTTT
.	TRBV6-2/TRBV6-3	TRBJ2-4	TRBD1	CASSTGGGTNIQYF	TGTGCCAGCTCGACAGGGGGCGGAACAAACATTCAGTACTTC
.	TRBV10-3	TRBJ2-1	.	CAISESRDRARRSYNEQFF	TGTGCCATCAGTGAGTCAAGAGACCGCGCTCGGCGCTCCTACAATGAGCAGTTCTTC
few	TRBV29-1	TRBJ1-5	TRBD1	CSVAVTGEGQPQHF	TGCAGCGTTGCGGTGACAGGGGAGGGTCAGCCCCAGCATTTT
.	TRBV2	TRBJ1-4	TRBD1	CASRETGADEKLFF	TGTGCCAGCAGGGAGACAGGGGCCGATGAAAAACTGTTTTTT
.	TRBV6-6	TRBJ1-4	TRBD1	CASSFRQGAEKLFF	TGTGCCAGCAGTTTCCGACAGGGGGCCGAAAAACTGTTTTTT
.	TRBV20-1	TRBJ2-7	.	CSAGTDSRPYEQYF	TGCAGTGCCGGGACGGACTCTCGGCCTTACGAGCAGTACTTC
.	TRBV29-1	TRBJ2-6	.	CSVRDGYSGANVLTF	TGCAGCGTCCGGGACGGATACTCTGGGGCCAACGTCCTGACTTTC
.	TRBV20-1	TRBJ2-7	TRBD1	CSARDDRGSYEQYF	TGCAGTGCTAGAGATGACAGGGGCTCCTACGAGCAGTACTTC
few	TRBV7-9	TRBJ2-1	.	CASRSGPGDEQFF	TGTGCCAGCAGGTCGGGGCCGGGCGATGAGCAGTTCTTC
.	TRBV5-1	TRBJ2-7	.	CASSLLAMTEQYF	TGCGCCAGCAGCCTACTAGCCATGACCGAGCAGTACTTC
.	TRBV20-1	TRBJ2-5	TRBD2	CSAQPIAGGETQYF	TGCAGTGCTCAACCTATAGCGGGGGGAGAGACCCAGTACTTC
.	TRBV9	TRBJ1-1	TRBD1	CASSAEGQGRVEAFF	TGTGCCAGCAGCGCCGAGGGACAGGGAAGAGTTGAAGCTTTCTTT
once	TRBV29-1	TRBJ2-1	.	CSVSDNYNEQFF	TGCAGCGTGTCGGACAACTACAATGAGCAGTTCTTC
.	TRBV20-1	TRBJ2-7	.	CSARGLLPHEQYF	TGCAGTGCTAGGGGCCTACTCCCCCACGAGCAGTACTTC